These T cell receptor beta chains were read from a single sample in a study of cytomegalovirus exposure and HLA in healthy donors. This table comes from immunoSEQ multiplex PCR, and its TCRdb copy is limited to in-frame clones, with some not included. The repertoire holds some 130,000 clones, 70% to 85% seen once, with 1.3% to 1.5% in the top ten. Material: PBMCs. The source of these receptors is a female donor in good health and CMV-seronegative. Both conserved end residues are part of each CDR3. Each record gives: CDR3 protein, CDR3 length, J gene, V gene.

CDR3aa: CASSQETSGRLHEQFF; len: 16; j_gene: TRBJ2-1; v_gene: TRBV4-1
CDR3aa: CASSVGGDISTYEQYF; len: 16; j_gene: TRBJ2-7; v_gene: TRBV9
CDR3aa: CASSSLPRDRGPEQYF; len: 16; j_gene: TRBJ2-7; v_gene: TRBV27
CDR3aa: CASRRGGTEAFF; len: 12; j_gene: TRBJ1-1; v_gene: TRBV6-6
CDR3aa: CASSPDGTESSYNEQFF; len: 17; j_gene: TRBJ2-1; v_gene: TRBV9
CDR3aa: CSASRNTEAFF; len: 11; j_gene: TRBJ1-1; v_gene: TRBV20-1
CDR3aa: CASSHPTGVDSGANVLTF; len: 18; j_gene: TRBJ2-6; v_gene: TRBV23-1
CDR3aa: CASSLGVAGVYEQYF; len: 15; j_gene: .; v_gene: TRBV5-8
CDR3aa: CASSYPTGGGSTEAFF; len: 16; j_gene: TRBJ1-1; v_gene: TRBV6-6
CDR3aa: CASSVLTGGGTEAFF; len: 15; j_gene: TRBJ1-1; v_gene: TRBV28
CDR3aa: CASSLGQGATDTQYF; len: 15; j_gene: TRBJ2-3; v_gene: TRBV5-1
CDR3aa: CASRHGQGACGYTF; len: 14; j_gene: TRBJ1-2; v_gene: TRBV27
CDR3aa: CASSLDRGSLKQYF; len: 14; j_gene: TRBJ2-7; v_gene: TRBV27
CDR3aa: CASSAEYQDEKLFF; len: 14; j_gene: TRBJ1-4; v_gene: TRBV9
CDR3aa: CSSGGHCSGANVLTF; len: 15; j_gene: TRBJ2-6; v_gene: TRBV29-1
CDR3aa: CASSQKGRGSYEQYF; len: 15; j_gene: .; v_gene: TRBV27
CDR3aa: CASSHSGYEQYF; len: 12; j_gene: TRBJ2-7; v_gene: TRBV27
CDR3aa: CASSPLSGVSYNEQFF; len: 16; j_gene: TRBJ2-1; v_gene: TRBV27
CDR3aa: CASSELGSYGYTF; len: 13; j_gene: TRBJ1-2; v_gene: TRBV25-1
CDR3aa: CASSSDSHSGNTIYF; len: 15; j_gene: TRBJ1-3; v_gene: TRBV9
CDR3aa: CASSRRTGGINEKLFF; len: 16; j_gene: TRBJ1-4; v_gene: TRBV5-1
CDR3aa: CASSPGTGNYEQYF; len: 14; j_gene: TRBJ2-7; v_gene: TRBV18
CDR3aa: CASSPRDLSDTQYF; len: 14; j_gene: TRBJ2-3; v_gene: TRBV9
CDR3aa: CASSTYGGLATGEQFF; len: 16; j_gene: TRBJ2-1; v_gene: TRBV5-1
CDR3aa: CAISDRTYEQYF; len: 12; j_gene: TRBJ2-7; v_gene: TRBV10-3
CDR3aa: CASSSRGLNEKLFF; len: 14; j_gene: TRBJ1-4; v_gene: TRBV6-5
CDR3aa: CASSIVEEKLFF; len: 12; j_gene: TRBJ1-4; v_gene: TRBV19
CDR3aa: CASSFRDSLNEKLFF; len: 15; j_gene: TRBJ1-4; v_gene: TRBV5-1
CDR3aa: CASGETSGYNEQFF; len: 14; j_gene: TRBJ2-1; v_gene: TRBV9
CDR3aa: CASSEFNEQYF; len: 11; j_gene: TRBJ2-7; v_gene: TRBV2
CDR3aa: CASSWTENTGELFF; len: 14; j_gene: TRBJ2-2; v_gene: TRBV5-1
CDR3aa: CASSGQGVSPQHF; len: 13; j_gene: TRBJ1-5; v_gene: TRBV2
CDR3aa: CAWSYRGNQPQHF; len: 13; j_gene: TRBJ1-5; v_gene: TRBV30
CDR3aa: CASSAHPAGGIDTQYF; len: 16; j_gene: TRBJ2-3; v_gene: TRBV9
CDR3aa: CASRPSLAGGLGEQYF; len: 16; j_gene: TRBJ2-7; v_gene: TRBV27